This is a list of T cell receptor beta chains from one sample in a study of T cells in Graves' hyperthyroidism and ophthalmopathy. TCRdb reprocessed the multiplex PCR reads with MiXCR, giving one entry per CDR3 protein. The sample has hundreds of thousands of distinct CDR3 sequences; roughly 32% are singletons. The sequencing sample was made of blood. These receptors were taken from a woman between 40 and 55 years old with Graves' hyperthyroidism. Each CDR3 is given with its conserved first and last residue. Each record gives: clone size, V gene, J gene, D gene, CDR3 protein, CDR3 DNA. D genes are given only for firm matches. Some rows mark clone size as missing; the rest say once, few, many or name a class of expanded clone.

-	TRBV10-3	TRBJ2-3	-	CAISESFGGLEDTQYF	TGTGCCATCAGTGAGTCGTTCGGGGGCTTGGAAGATACGCAGTATTTT
-	TRBV10-3	TRBJ2-2	-	CAISEKVDINTGELFF	TGTGCCATCAGTGAGAAAGTGGACATTAACACCGGGGAGCTGTTTTTT
-	TRBV2	TRBJ1-2	-	CASSVGGIGDYGYTF	TGTGCCAGCAGTGTCGGGGGAATAGGGGACTATGGCTACACCTTC
many	TRBV2	TRBJ2-7	TRBD1	CASRTMGTGEYEQYF	TGTGCCAGCAGAACCATGGGGACAGGGGAATACGAGCAGTACTTC
few	TRBV20-1	TRBJ1-5	-	CSARGLNEVKPQHF	TGCAGTGCTAGAGGCCTGAATGAGGTTAAGCCCCAACATTTT
many	TRBV11-2	TRBJ2-7	-	CASSLALVGEQYF	TGTGCCAGCAGCTTAGCGTTGGTGGGAGAGCAGTACTTC
-	TRBV20-1	TRBJ2-7	-	CSAIFLHRTYHSYEQYF	TGCAGTGCTATTTTCCTACACCGGACTTACCACTCCTACGAGCAGTACTTC
-	TRBV7-6	TRBJ2-6	-	CASSLGPRTSSEAF	TGTGCCAGCAGCTTGGGCCCCCGGACCTCTTCTGAAGCTTTC
-	TRBV25-1	TRBJ1-2	-	CASSIVINYGCTF	TGTGCCAGCAGCATAGTGATTAACTATGGCTGCACCTTC
few	TRBV11-2	TRBJ2-2	TRBD2	CASSIAGGPGELFF	TGTGCCAGCAGTATAGCGGGAGGGCCCGGGGAGCTGTTTTTT